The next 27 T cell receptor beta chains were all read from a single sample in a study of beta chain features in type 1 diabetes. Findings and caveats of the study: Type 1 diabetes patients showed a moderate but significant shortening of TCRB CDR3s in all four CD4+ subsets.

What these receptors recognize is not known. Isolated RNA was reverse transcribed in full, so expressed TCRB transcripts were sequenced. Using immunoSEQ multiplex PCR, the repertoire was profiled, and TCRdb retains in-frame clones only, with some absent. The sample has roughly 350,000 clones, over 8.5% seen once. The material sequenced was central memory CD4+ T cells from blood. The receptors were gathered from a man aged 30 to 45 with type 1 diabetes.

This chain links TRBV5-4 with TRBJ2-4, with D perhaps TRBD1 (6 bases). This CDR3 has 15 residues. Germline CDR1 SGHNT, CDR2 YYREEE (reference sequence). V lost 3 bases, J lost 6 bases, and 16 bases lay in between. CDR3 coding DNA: TGTGCCAGCAGCTCCAGGGGTAATGTCGGAAACATTCAGTACTTC. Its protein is CASSSRGNVGNIQYF.

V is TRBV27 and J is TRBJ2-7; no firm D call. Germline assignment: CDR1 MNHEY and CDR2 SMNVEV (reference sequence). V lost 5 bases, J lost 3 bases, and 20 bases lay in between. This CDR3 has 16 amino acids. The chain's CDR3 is CASSTSWTVSVYEQYF. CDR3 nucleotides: TGTGCCAGCAGTACCTCGTGGACGGTCTCCGTCTACGAGCAGTACTTC.

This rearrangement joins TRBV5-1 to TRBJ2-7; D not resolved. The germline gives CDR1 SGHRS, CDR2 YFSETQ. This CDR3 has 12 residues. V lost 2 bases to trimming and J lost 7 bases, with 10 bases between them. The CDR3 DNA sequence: TGCGCCAGCAGCTTCTCCGGTTGGGAGCAGTACTTC. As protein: CASSFSGWEQYF.

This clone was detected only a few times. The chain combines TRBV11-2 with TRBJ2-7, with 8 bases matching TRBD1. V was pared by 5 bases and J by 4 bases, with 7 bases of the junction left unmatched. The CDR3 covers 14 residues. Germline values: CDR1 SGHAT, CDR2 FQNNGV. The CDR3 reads CASSQGTGPYEQYF. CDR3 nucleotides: TGTGCCAGCAGCCAGGGGACAGGACCTTACGAGCAGTACTTC. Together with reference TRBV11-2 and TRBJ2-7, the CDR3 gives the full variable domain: EAGVAQSPRYKIIEKRQSVAFWCNPISGHATLYWYQQILGQGPKLLIQFQNNGVVDDSQLPKDRFSAERLKGVDSTLKIQPAKLEDSAVYLCASSQGTGPYEQYFGPGTRLTVT.

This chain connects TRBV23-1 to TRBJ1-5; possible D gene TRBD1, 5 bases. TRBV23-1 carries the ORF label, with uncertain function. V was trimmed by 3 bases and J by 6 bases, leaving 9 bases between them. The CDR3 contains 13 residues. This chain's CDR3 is CASSHVQGQPQHF. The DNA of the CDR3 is TGCGCCAGCAGTCACGTCCAGGGTCAGCCCCAGCATTTT.

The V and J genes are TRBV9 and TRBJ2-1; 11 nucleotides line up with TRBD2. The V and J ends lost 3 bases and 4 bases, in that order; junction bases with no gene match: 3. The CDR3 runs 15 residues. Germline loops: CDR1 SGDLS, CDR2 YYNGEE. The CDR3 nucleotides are TGTGCCAGCAGCGAGACTAGCGGGAAGTACAATGAGCAGTTCTTC. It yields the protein CASSETSGKYNEQFF.

The CDR3 sequence: CASSPGGETGNTEAFF. CDR3 sequence (DNA): TGTGCCAGCAGCCCTGGAGGGGAGACGGGGAACACTGAAGCTTTCTTT. V usage is TRBV11-3 and J usage is TRBJ1-1; maybe TRBD1 (5 bases). The CDR3 is made up of 16 amino acids. Germline CDR1 is SGHNT and CDR2 is YENEEA. V shed 5 bases and J shed 1 base, with 17 bases lying between them.

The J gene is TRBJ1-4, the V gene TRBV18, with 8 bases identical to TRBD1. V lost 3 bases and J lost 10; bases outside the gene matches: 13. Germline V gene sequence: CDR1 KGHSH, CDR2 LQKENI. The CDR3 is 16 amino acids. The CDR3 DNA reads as TGTGCCAGCTCACCCCGTCTCGGACAGGGATACGGAAAACTGTTTTTT. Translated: CASSPRLGQGYGKLFF.

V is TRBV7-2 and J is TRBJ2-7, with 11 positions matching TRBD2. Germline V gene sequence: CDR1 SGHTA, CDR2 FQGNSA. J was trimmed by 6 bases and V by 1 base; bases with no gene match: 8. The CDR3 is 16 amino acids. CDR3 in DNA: TGTGCCAGCAGCTTAGGGGCGGTAGCGGGAGGGGCCGAGCAGTACTTC. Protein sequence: CASSLGAVAGGAEQYF.

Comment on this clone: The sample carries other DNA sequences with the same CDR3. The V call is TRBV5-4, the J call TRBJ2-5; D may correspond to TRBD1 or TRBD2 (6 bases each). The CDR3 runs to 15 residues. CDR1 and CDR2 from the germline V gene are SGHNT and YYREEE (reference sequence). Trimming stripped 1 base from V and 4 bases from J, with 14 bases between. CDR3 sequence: CASSLKVGGGETQYF. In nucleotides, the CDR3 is TGTGCCAGCAGCTTGAAGGTGGGGGGCGGAGAGACCCAGTACTTC.

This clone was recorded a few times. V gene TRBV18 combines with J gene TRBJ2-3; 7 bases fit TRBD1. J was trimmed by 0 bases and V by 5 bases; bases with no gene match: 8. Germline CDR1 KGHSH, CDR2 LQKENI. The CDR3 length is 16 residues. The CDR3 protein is CASSSVKDRSTDTQYF. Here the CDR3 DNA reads TGTGCCAGCTCATCTGTTAAGGACAGGAGCACAGATACGCAGTATTTT.

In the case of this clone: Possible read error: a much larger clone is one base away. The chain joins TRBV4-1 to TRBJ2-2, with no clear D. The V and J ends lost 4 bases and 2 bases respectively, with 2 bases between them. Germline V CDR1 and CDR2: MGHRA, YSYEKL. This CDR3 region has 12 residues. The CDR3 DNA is TGCGCCAGCAGCCCTAACACCGGGGAGCTGTTTTTT. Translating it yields CASSPNTGELFF.

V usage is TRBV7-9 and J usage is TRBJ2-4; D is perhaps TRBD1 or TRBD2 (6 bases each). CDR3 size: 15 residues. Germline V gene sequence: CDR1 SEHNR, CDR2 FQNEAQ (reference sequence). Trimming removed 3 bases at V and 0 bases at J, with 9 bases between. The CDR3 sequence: CASSLGGLAKNIQYF. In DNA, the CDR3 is TGTGCCAGCAGCTTGGGGGGCCTAGCCAAAAACATTCAGTACTTC.

The CDR3 coding sequence is TGTGCCAGCTTAAAGGGGGATGGCTACACCTTC. As protein: CASLKGDGYTF. J is TRBJ1-2 and V is TRBV2, with a tentative D call TRBD1 (6 bases). Germline CDR1 and CDR2: SNHLY and FYNNEI. CDR3 length: 11 residues. The V and J ends lost 8 bases and 6 bases respectively, with 10 bases between them. The full variable domain, in which reference TRBV2 and TRBJ1-2 provide the parts outside the CDR3, is EPEVTQTPSHQVTQMGQEVILRCVPISNHLYFYWYRQILGQKVEFLVSFYNNEISEKSEIFDDQFSVERPDGSNFTLKIRSTKLEDSAMYFCASLKGDGYTFGSGTRLTVV.

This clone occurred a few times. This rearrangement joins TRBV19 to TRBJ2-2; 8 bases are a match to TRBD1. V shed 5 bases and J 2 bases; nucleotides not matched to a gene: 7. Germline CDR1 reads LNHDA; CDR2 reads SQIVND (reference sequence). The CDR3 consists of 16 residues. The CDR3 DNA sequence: TGTGCCAGTAGTTTACCGGGACAGGTCAACACCGGGGAGCTGTTTTTT. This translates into CASSLPGQVNTGELFF.

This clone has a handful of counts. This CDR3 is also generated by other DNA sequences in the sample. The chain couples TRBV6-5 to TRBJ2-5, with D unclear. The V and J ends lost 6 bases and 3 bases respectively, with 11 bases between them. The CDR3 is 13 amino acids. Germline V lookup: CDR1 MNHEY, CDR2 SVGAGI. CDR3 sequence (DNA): TGTGCCAGCAGGCGGACGGGCGAAGAGACCCAGTACTTC. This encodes CASRRTGEETQYF.

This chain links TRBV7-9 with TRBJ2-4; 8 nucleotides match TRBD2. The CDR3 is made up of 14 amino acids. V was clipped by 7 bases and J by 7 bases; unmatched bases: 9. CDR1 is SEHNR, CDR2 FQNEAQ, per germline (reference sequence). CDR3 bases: TGTGCCAGCAACCGGGAGGGCCGAGGGAACATTCAGTACTTC. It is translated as CASNREGRGNIQYF. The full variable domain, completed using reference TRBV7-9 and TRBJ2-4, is DTGVSQNPRHKITKRGQNVTFRCDPISEHNRLYWYRQTLGQGPEFLTYFQNEAQLEKSRLLSDRFSAERPKGSFSTLEIQRTEQGDSAMYLCASNREGRGNIQYFGAGTRLSVL.

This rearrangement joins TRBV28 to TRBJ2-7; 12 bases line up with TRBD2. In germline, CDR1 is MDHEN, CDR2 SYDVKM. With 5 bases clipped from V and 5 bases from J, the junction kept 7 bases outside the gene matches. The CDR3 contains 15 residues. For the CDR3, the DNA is TGTGCCAGCAGTCCCAGACTAGCGGGAGCCGACGAGCAGTACTTC. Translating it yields CASSPRLAGADEQYF.

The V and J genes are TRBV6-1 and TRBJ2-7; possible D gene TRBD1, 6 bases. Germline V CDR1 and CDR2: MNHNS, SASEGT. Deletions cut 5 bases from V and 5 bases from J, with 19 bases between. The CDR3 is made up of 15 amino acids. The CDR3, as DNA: TGTGCCAGCAGTCAAGGCACAGGGTCAGCCCACGAGCAGTACTTC. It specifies CASSQGTGSAHEQYF.

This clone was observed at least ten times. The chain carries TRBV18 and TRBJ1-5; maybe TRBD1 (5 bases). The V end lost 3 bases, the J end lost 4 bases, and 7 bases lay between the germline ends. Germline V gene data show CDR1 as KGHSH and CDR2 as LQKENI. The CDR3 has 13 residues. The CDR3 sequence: CASSPTENQPQHF. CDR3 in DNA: TGTGCCAGCTCACCGACAGAGAATCAGCCCCAGCATTTT. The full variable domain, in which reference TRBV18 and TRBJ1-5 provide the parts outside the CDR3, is NAGVMQNPRHLVRRRGQEARLRCSPMKGHSHVYWYRQLPEEGLKFMVYLQKENIIDESGMPKERFSAEFPKEGPSILRIQQVVRGDSAAYFCASSPTENQPQHFGDGTRLSIL.

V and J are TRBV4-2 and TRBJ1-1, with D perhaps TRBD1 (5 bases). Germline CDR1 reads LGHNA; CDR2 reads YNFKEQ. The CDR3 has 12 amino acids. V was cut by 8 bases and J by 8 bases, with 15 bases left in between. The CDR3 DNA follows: TGTGCCAGCTCACCGGGGGAATCCGAAGCTTTCTTT. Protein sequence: CASSPGESEAFF.

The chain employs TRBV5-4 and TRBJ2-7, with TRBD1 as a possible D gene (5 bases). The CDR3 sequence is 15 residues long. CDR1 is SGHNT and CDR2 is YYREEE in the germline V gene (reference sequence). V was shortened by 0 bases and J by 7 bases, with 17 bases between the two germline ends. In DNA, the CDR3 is TGTGCCAGCAGCTTGGCCCAGGGATCCTTAGGGGAGCAGTACTTC. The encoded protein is CASSLAQGSLGEQYF.

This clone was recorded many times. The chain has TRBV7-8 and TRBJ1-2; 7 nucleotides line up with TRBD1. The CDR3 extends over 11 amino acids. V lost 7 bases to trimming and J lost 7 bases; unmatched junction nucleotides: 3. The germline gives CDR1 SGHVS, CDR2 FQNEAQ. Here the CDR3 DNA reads TGTGCCAGCACCCAGGGGGGTGGCTACACCTTC. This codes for CASTQGGGYTF.

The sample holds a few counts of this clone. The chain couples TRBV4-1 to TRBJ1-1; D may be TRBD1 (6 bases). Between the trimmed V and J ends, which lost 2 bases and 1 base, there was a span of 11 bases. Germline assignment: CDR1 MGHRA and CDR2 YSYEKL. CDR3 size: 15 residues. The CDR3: CASSQRDTENTEAFF. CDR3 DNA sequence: TGCGCCAGCAGCCAAAGGGACACCGAGAACACTGAAGCTTTCTTT.

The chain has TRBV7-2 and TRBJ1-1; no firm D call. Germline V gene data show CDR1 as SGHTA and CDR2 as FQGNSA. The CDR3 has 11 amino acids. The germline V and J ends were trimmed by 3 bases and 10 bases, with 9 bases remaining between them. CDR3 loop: CASSFGPGAFF. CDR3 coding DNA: TGTGCCAGCAGCTTTGGTCCCGGAGCTTTCTTT.

CDR3 protein: CSVDITGTSGNTDTQYF. The CDR3 DNA reads TGCAGCGTAGACATAACCGGGACTAGCGGTAACACAGATACGCAGTATTTT. The chain couples TRBV29-1 to TRBJ2-3; 11 positions agree with TRBD2. Per germline, CDR1 SQVTM and CDR2 ANQGSEA. Germline trimming cut 6 bases from V and 2 bases from J; bases unmatched to any gene: 13. CDR3 size: 17 residues.

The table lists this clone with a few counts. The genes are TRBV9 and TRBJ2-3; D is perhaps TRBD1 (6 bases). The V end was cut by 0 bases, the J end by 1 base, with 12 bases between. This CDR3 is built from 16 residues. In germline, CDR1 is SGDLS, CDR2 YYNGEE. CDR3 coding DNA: TGTGCCAGCAGCGTAGAGGCAGGGGCAGGCACAGATACGCAGTATTTT. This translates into CASSVEAGAGTDTQYF.